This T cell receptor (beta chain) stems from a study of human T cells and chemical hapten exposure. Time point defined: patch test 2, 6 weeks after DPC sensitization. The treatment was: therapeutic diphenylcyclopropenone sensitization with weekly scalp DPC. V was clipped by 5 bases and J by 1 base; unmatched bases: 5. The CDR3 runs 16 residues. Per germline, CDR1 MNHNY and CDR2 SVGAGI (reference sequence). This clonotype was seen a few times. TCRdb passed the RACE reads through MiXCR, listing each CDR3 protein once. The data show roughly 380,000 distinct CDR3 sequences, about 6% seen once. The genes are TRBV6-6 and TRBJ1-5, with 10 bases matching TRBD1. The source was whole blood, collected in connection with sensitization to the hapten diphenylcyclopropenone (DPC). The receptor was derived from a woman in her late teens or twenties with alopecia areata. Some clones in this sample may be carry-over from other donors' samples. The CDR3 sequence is CASSRQGAGSNQPQHF. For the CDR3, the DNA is TGTGCCAGCAGTCGACAGGGGGCTGGGAGCAATCAGCCCCAGCATTTT.